The 25 T cell receptor beta chains given below trace back to one sample, sequenced in a study of blood T cell repertoires in COVID-19. Produced via immunoSEQ multiplex PCR; TCRdb's table is partial and in-frame only. The sample comprises 150,000 to 200,000 clones, around 82% of which are singletons, and 9.8% rests with the top ten. The sequenced sample consisted of peripheral blood. Receptor source: a woman over 75 with acute or convalescent COVID-19.

This rearrangement joins TRBV25-1 to TRBJ1-2; 11 bases align to TRBD1. The CDR3 is made up of 13 amino acids. The junction had 7 bases not matched to a gene; V was cut back by 8 bases and J by 8 bases. CDR1 MGHDK and CDR2 SYGVNS come from the germline V gene. CDR3 nucleotide sequence: TGTGCCAGCCAAGGACAGGGGGCTCTGGGCTACACCTTC. Its protein is CASQGQGALGYTF.

The CDR3 region has the DNA TGCGCCAGCAATCGACAGGGGCGAAACACCATATATTTT. Its protein product is CASNRQGRNTIYF. This chain links TRBV10-1 with TRBJ1-3; 8 nucleotides align to TRBD1. CDR1 is WNHNN and CDR2 is SYGVQD in the germline V gene (reference sequence). CDR3 length: 13 residues. V shed 7 bases, J shed 5 bases, and the junction held 4 bases outside the gene matches.

This clone occurred once. J is TRBJ2-5 and V is TRBV5-1, with 10 bases identical to TRBD1. This CDR3 region has 15 residues. Germline assignment: CDR1 SGHRS and CDR2 YFSETQ. V was pared by 0 bases and J by 5 bases, with 4 bases of the junction left unmatched. CDR3 sequence: CASSLGDRGPETQYF. The CDR3 nucleotides are TGCGCCAGCAGCTTGGGTGACAGGGGGCCTGAGACCCAGTACTTC.

Written as DNA, the CDR3 is TGTGCCAGCAGCCACGTGGACAGGGGGAGCACTGAAGCTTTCTTT. Amino acids: CASSHVDRGSTEAFF. The V and J genes are TRBV3-1 (or the pseudogene TRBV3-2) and TRBJ1-1; 10 positions match TRBD1. CDR3 length: 15 amino acids. Germline V lookup: CDR1 LGHDT, CDR2 YNNKEL (reference sequence). With 3 bases clipped from V and 4 bases from J, the junction kept 5 bases outside the gene matches.

The chain couples TRBV3-1 (or the pseudogene TRBV3-2) to TRBJ1-4; D is possibly TRBD1 (6 bases). The CDR3 is made up of 15 amino acids. Per the germline V gene, CDR1 is LGHDT and CDR2 is YNNKEL (reference sequence). With 4 bases removed from V and 3 bases from J, the gap between germline ends came to 12 bases. CDR3 DNA sequence: TGTGCCAGCAGCCTCTTGGACAGAGCTAATGAAAAACTGTTTTTT. Translation gives CASSLLDRANEKLFF.

The chain couples TRBV7-6 to TRBJ2-2; 9 bases align to TRBD1. The V and J ends lost 9 bases and 4 bases, in that order; junction bases with no gene match: 9. The CDR3 spans 15 residues. In germline, CDR1 is SGHVS, CDR2 FNYEAQ. CDR3 sequence reads: CASSGTGQSTGELFF. The CDR3 nucleotides read TGTGCCAGTTCCGGGACAGGGCAATCCACCGGGGAGCTGTTTTTT. The variable domain in full, with the rest retrieved from reference TRBV7-6 and TRBJ2-2, is GAGVSQSPRYKVTKRGQDVALRCDPISGHVSLYWYRQALGQGPEFLTYFNYEAQQDKSGLPNDRFSAERPEGSISTLTIQRTEQRDSAMYRCASSGTGQSTGELFFGEGSRLTVL.

The genes are TRBV9 and TRBJ1-2; 8 bases are shared with TRBD1. The CDR3 runs 16 residues. The junction had 12 bases not matched to a gene; V was cut back by 2 bases and J by 6 bases. CDR1 and CDR2 from the germline V gene are SGDLS and YYNGEE. The CDR3 here is CASSVSPGGLPDGYTF. The CDR3 DNA is TGTGCCAGCAGCGTTTCACCAGGGGGCCTCCCAGATGGCTACACCTTC. Based on the CDR3 plus reference TRBV9 and TRBJ1-2, the full variable domain is DSGVTQTPKHLITATGQRVTLRCSPRSGDLSVYWYQQSLDQGLQFLIQYYNGEERAKGNILERFSAQQFPDLHSELNLSSLELGDSALYFCASSVSPGGLPDGYTFGSGTRLTVV.

This clone was picked up one time. The chain links TRBV11-2 to TRBJ1-6, with D tentatively TRBD1 (6 bases). V lost 10 bases to trimming and J lost 0 bases, with 13 bases between them. Germline-derived CDR1 and CDR2 are SGHAT and FQNNGV. The CDR3 consists of 15 residues. CDR3 loop: CAIPRGTSYNSPLHF. The CDR3 region has the DNA TGTGCCATCCCAAGGGGGACCTCCTATAATTCACCCCTCCACTTT.

The sample holds a few counts of this clone. The CDR3: CASGGHPYSNQPQHF. The CDR3 nucleotides read TGTGCCAGTGGGGGACACCCTTATAGCAATCAGCCCCAGCATTTT. This rearrangement joins TRBV19 to TRBJ1-5, with D perhaps TRBD1 (6 bases). The CDR3 has 15 amino acids. Per the germline V gene, CDR1 is LNHDA and CDR2 is SQIVND (reference sequence). Trimming pared 8 bases from V and 0 bases from J, leaving 14 bases between. The full variable domain, in which reference TRBV19 and TRBJ1-5 provide the parts outside the CDR3, is DGGITQSPKYLFRKEGQNVTLSCEQNLNHDAMYWYRQDPGQGLRLIYYSQIVNDFQKGDIAEGYSVSREKKESFPLTVTSAQKNPTAFYLCASGGHPYSNQPQHFGDGTRLSIL.

This clone was found once. The chain combines TRBV6-5 with TRBJ1-3; D unresolved. CDR3 length: 13 residues. The germline gives CDR1 MNHEY, CDR2 SVGAGI. V was clipped by 7 bases and J by 6 bases, with 13 bases between them. Here the CDR3 reads CASKAQFSNTIYF. Here the CDR3 DNA reads TGTGCCAGCAAAGCACAGTTCTCAAACACCATATATTTT.

The CDR3 nucleotides read TGTGCCAGCAGTTACCGGGGGACAGGGGGGAACTATGGCTACACCTTC. Amino acid sequence: CASSYRGTGGNYGYTF. V and J are TRBV6-5 and TRBJ1-2; 11 bases are shared with TRBD1. CDR3 length equals 16 residues. In germline, CDR1 is MNHEY, CDR2 SVGAGI. Germline trimming cut 2 bases from V and 2 bases from J; bases unmatched to any gene: 4.

About this clone itself: This specimen includes other DNA sequences encoding the same CDR3. J is TRBJ1-2 and V is TRBV5-1; 8 nucleotides agree with TRBD1. Germline lookup yields CDR1 SGHRS and CDR2 YFSETQ. V lost 4 bases and J lost 2; bases outside the gene matches: 4. CDR3 length equals 14 residues. The CDR3, as DNA: TGCGCCAGCAGCCCCGGACAGGGAAACTATGGCTACACCTTC. Translating it yields CASSPGQGNYGYTF.

The chain carries TRBV29-1 and TRBJ1-1; 7 bases align to TRBD1. CDR3 length: 12 amino acids. Germline V CDR1 and CDR2: SQVTM, ANQGSEA. V dropped 4 bases and J dropped 6; count of bases not matched to a gene: 5. The CDR3: CSVVGGAAEAFF. CDR3 DNA: TGCAGCGTTGTAGGGGGCGCGGCTGAAGCTTTCTTT.

The chain joins TRBV5-1 to TRBJ1-1; 9 bases align to TRBD1. Germline lookup yields CDR1 SGHRS and CDR2 YFSETQ. The CDR3 spans 15 residues. V was pared by 4 bases and J by 0 bases, with 4 bases of the junction left unmatched. The CDR3 here is CASSPTGGVNTEAFF. The CDR3 bases are TGCGCCAGCAGCCCGACAGGGGGAGTGAACACTGAAGCTTTCTTT.

The V and J genes are TRBV2 and TRBJ2-3; 10 bases fit TRBD1. This CDR3 is 15 amino acids long. V dropped 7 bases and J dropped 6; count of bases not matched to a gene: 10. Germline V gene data show CDR1 as SNHLY and CDR2 as FYNNEI. CDR3 nucleotides: TGTGCCAGCACCAGAGACAGGGGGCAGGCGGATACGCAGTATTTT. This encodes CASTRDRGQADTQYF.

There are a few counts of this clone. V and J are TRBV23-1 and TRBJ1-1; 7 bases line up with TRBD1. TRBV23-1 is sorted into the ORF group, with uncertain function. V lost 7 bases to trimming and J lost 1 base; unmatched junction nucleotides: 3. This CDR3 is 13 amino acids long. CDR3 residues: CASTRTGNTEAFF. DNA of the CDR3: TGCGCCAGCACACGGACAGGGAACACTGAAGCTTTCTTT.

The chain couples TRBV10-3 to TRBJ2-1; 8 nucleotides align to TRBD1. Trimming at V came to 8 bases and at J to 0 bases, leaving 9 bases not matched to a gene. This CDR3 has 16 residues. CDR1 and CDR2 (germline): ENHRY, SYGVKD. CDR3 amino acids: CAIAPADRDSYNEQFF. In nucleotides, the CDR3 is TGTGCCATCGCCCCCGCGGACAGGGACTCCTACAATGAGCAGTTCTTC.

This chain connects TRBV7-9 to TRBJ1-5, with D perhaps TRBD1 (5 bases). The CDR3 length is 15 residues. Trimming pared 2 bases from V and 4 bases from J, leaving 12 bases between. Germline values: CDR1 SEHNR, CDR2 FQNEAQ (reference sequence). The CDR3: CASSLQGIGNQPQHF. CDR3 sequence (DNA): TGTGCCAGCAGCTTACAGGGAATCGGGAATCAGCCCCAGCATTTT.

Turning to this clone: The junction differs from germline at one of its ends, possibly a read error. This chain uses TRBV20-1 with TRBJ2-7; weak D call: TRBD1 (6 bases). In germline, CDR1 is DFQATT, CDR2 SNEGSKA (reference sequence). The CDR3 totals 11 residues. The CDR3 DNA is TGCAGTGCTGGAGACAGGTTCGGACAGTACTTC. Its protein product is CSAGDRFGQYF.

In the case of this clone: Other DNA variants within this sample encode the same CDR3. V is TRBV18 and J is TRBJ2-3; 11 bases fit TRBD1. Germline CDR1 and CDR2: KGHSH and LQKENI. V dropped 3 bases and J dropped 0; count of bases not matched to a gene: 2. The CDR3 has 16 residues. CDR3 in DNA: TGTGCCAGCTCACCGAGGACAGGGGGCAGCACAGATACGCAGTATTTT. This gives the protein CASSPRTGGSTDTQYF. The full variable domain, completed using reference TRBV18 and TRBJ2-3, is NAGVMQNPRHLVRRRGQEARLRCSPMKGHSHVYWYRQLPEEGLKFMVYLQKENIIDESGMPKERFSAEFPKEGPSILRIQQVVRGDSAAYFCASSPRTGGSTDTQYFGPGTRLTVL.

The rearrangement uses TRBV27 and TRBJ2-3; 14 positions match TRBD2. Trimming took 6 bases from V and 3 from J; bases not matched to a gene: 11. The V gene's germline CDR1 is MNHEY and CDR2 SMNVEV (reference sequence). This CDR3 spans 18 amino acids. Here the CDR3 DNA reads TGTGCCAGCAGACGGACTAGCGGGGGGCCGGTGGAGACAGATACGCAGTATTTT. Its translation: CASRRTSGGPVETDTQYF.

The rearrangement joins TRBV7-9 to TRBJ2-7; D gene uncertain. The length of the CDR3 is 14 residues. Deletions cut 3 bases from V and 0 bases from J, with 9 bases between. Germline V gene data show CDR1 as SEHNR and CDR2 as FQNEAQ (reference sequence). The CDR3 DNA follows: TGTGCCAGCAGCTTTACGAGCCCCTCCTACGAGCAGTACTTC. As protein: CASSFTSPSYEQYF.

The V and J genes are TRBV30 and TRBJ1-4; D is perhaps TRBD1 (6 bases). This CDR3 region has 11 residues. Germline lookup yields CDR1 GTSNPN and CDR2 SVGIG (reference sequence). The V end lost 2 bases, the J end lost 8 bases, and 6 bases lay between the germline ends. This chain's CDR3 is CAWSRGEKLFF. The CDR3 nucleotides read TGTGCCTGGAGTAGGGGGGAAAAACTGTTTTTT.

The chain employs TRBV18 and TRBJ1-4; no definite D call. Germline V gene data show CDR1 as KGHSH and CDR2 as LQKENI. The CDR3 is 16 amino acids. Trimming removed 0 bases from V and 4 bases from J, with 12 bases in between. This chain's CDR3 is CASSPPLGQFNEKLFF. CDR3 nucleotides: TGTGCCAGCTCACCACCGTTGGGCCAGTTTAATGAAAAACTGTTTTTT.

V and J are TRBV7-9 and TRBJ2-1; D perhaps matches TRBD2 (5 bases). V dropped 5 bases and J dropped 6 bases, with 11 bases sitting between them. The germline gives CDR1 SEHNR, CDR2 FQNEAQ (reference sequence). The CDR3 contains 13 residues. The CDR3 loop reads CASSRDAGNEQFF. For the CDR3, the DNA is TGTGCCAGCAGCCGTGATGCGGGCAATGAGCAGTTCTTC.